This TCR beta chain stems from a study of blood T cell repertoires in COVID-19. TCRdb's table, derived via immunoSEQ multiplex PCR, lists solely in-frame clones and lacks some. This sample yields approximately 200,000 clones, of which about 87% are seen a single time; over 0.95% belongs to the top ten. Trimming took 5 bases from V and 0 from J; bases not matched to a gene: 4. CDR3 length equals 15 residues. Germline V gene sequence: CDR1 SNHLY, CDR2 FYNNEI. J is TRBJ1-5 and V is TRBV2; 7 bases fit TRBD1. The TCR was taken from a man aged 25-45 years who had recovered from COVID-19. What was sequenced was PBMCs or T cells enriched from blood (not recorded which). CDR3 loop: CASSSGTDSNQPQHF. The CDR3 nucleotides are TGTGCCAGCAGTTCCGGGACAGATAGCAATCAGCCCCAGCATTTT.